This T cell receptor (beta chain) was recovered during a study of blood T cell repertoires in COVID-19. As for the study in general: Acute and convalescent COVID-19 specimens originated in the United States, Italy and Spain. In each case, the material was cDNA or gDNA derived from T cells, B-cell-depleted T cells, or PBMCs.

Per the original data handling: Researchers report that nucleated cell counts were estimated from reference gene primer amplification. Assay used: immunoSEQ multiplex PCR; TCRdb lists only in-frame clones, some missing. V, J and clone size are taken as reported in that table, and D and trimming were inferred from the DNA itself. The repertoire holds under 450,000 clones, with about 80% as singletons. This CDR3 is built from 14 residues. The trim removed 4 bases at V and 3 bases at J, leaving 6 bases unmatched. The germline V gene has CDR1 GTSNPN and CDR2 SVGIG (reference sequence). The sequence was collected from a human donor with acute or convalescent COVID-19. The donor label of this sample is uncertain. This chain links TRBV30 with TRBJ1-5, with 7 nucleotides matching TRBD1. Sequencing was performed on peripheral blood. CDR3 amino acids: CAWTMTGINQPQHF. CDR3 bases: TGTGCCTGGACCATGACAGGGATCAATCAGCCCCAGCATTTT.